This T cell receptor beta chain was recorded in a study of blood T cell repertoires in COVID-19. Study context: Collection of acute and convalescent COVID-19 samples took place in the United States, Italy and Spain.

In the authors' methods: The authors estimated nucleated cell counts from reference gene primer amplification. Only in-frame clones appear in the TCRdb table, and some are missing; sequencing was by immunoSEQ multiplex PCR. The D gene and trimming were derived from the DNA, and the V and J assignments and clone size from that table. The sample holds some 200,000 clones, about 88% seen once. The V gene lost 6 bases and the J gene lost 7 bases, with 9 bases spanning the gap. Germline values: CDR1 MGHDK, CDR2 SYGVNS. The CDR3 covers 11 residues. Sequencing was performed on peripheral blood. This chain joins TRBV25-1 and TRBJ1-2, with no clear D. The receptor was derived from a woman aged 40 to 55 with acute or convalescent COVID-19. In DNA form, the CDR3 reads TGTGCCAGCAGCGTACTCGGTGGCTACACCTTC. It codes for CASSVLGGYTF.